This T cell receptor beta chain comes out of a study of cytotoxic CD8 clonotypes in ibrutinib-treated CLL. Study-level information: IGHV unmutated around 17; relapsed/refractory about a dozen; treatment-naive around 14. Study conclusions and caveats: Whereas clonality rose at ibrutinib response, it declined toward baseline at progression. Baseline-level clonality went beyond age-matched healthy donors and moved in step with circulating CD8+ T-cell counts.

This table comes from immunoSEQ multiplex PCR, and its TCRdb copy is limited to in-frame clones, with some not included. This sample carries 100,000 to 150,000 clones, 70% to 90% of them seen once, and the ten largest clones take approximately 2%. This CDR3 region has 17 residues. Germline loops: CDR1 LGHNA, CDR2 YNFKEQ. The germline V and J ends were trimmed by 0 bases and 3 bases, with 14 bases remaining between them. The authors obtained approximately 2.1 micrograms of genomic DNA from cryopreserved PBMCs for TCR beta libraries. About this clone itself: Its specificity is unknown.

This TCR was sampled from a human donor with chronic lymphocytic leukemia. This chain joins TRBV4-2 and TRBJ2-2; possible D gene TRBD1, 6 bases. Sequencing was performed on PBMCs, taken after 24 months of ibrutinib treatment. CDR3: CASSQDPGATDTGELFF. CDR3 nucleotide sequence: TGTGCCAGCAGCCAAGATCCAGGGGCTACAGACACCGGGGAGCTGTTTTTT.